Following are 20 T cell receptor beta chains from one sample sequenced in a study of blood T cells in healthy people across ages. Sample-barcoded 5' priming and a J-beta primer mix drove a second PCR of about 6 to 11 cycles. TCRdb re-called the 5' RACE reads through MiXCR, storing one row per CDR3 protein. The sample carries 700,000 to 900,000 distinct CDR3 sequences, about 53% recorded once. Sequencing was carried out using blood. Receptor source: a man older than 75 in good health.

The CDR3 coding sequence is TGTGCCAGCAGCTTGGGAGCGGGCTCGGCCTATGGCTACACCTTC. This sequence encodes CASSLGAGSAYGYTF. The chain recombines TRBV7-9 with TRBJ1-2; D remains unclear. The V gene's germline CDR1 is SEHNR and CDR2 FQNEAQ (reference sequence). V dropped 3 bases and J dropped 4 bases, with 15 bases sitting between them. The length of the CDR3 is 15 residues.

V gene TRBV7-8 combines with J gene TRBJ1-2; D remains unclear. This CDR3 is built from 13 residues. The V end lost 5 bases, the J end lost 8 bases, and 15 bases lay between the germline ends. Germline V CDR1 and CDR2: SGHVS, FQNEAQ. The CDR3 protein is CASSRTDNGGYTF. The CDR3 nucleotides are TGTGCCAGCAGCCGGACCGACAACGGGGGCTACACCTTC.

The chain carries TRBV5-6 and TRBJ2-5; tentative D call: TRBD2 (5 bases). Germline assignment: CDR1 SGHDT and CDR2 YYEEEE. The length of the CDR3 is 14 residues. Trimming took off 4 bases at V and 5 bases at J, with 15 bases between the two ends. This CDR3 reads CASSPTRLRETQYF. DNA for the CDR3: TGTGCCAGCAGCCCCACGAGACTAAGGGAGACCCAGTACTTC.

The V call is TRBV6-5, the J call TRBJ2-5, with 7 positions matching TRBD2. The DNA end is more similar to TRBJ2-7, so the J call may be wrong. This CDR3 has 16 amino acids. CDR1 is MNHEY and CDR2 is SVGAGI in the germline V gene. The chain's CDR3 is CASSYSGGLPHYEQYF. The CDR3 DNA reads TGTGCCAGCAGTTACTCGGGGGGGTTGCCACATTACGAGCAGTACTTC.

This clonotype has just a few counts. The rearrangement joins TRBV12-3 or TRBV12-4 to TRBJ2-3, with 9 bases aligning to TRBD2. The CDR3 consists of 16 residues. Losses at the gene ends were 3 bases for V and 14 bases for J; bases not matched to a gene: 18. For the CDR3, the DNA is TGTGCCAGCAGTTTGCGGCTAGCGGGGTCCATCAGATACGCGTATTTT. It encodes CASSLRLAGSIRYAYF.

The chain links TRBV20-1 to TRBJ2-5; no clear D. This CDR3 has 10 amino acids. Trimming cost V 7 bases and J 5 bases, with 8 bases left between them. CDR1 is DFQATT and CDR2 is SNEGSKA in the germline V gene (reference sequence). The CDR3 coding sequence is TGCAGTGTTCGAGCGGAGACCCAGTACTTC. Translating gives CSVRAETQYF.

This clonotype occurred many times. The chain joins TRBV21-1 to TRBJ2-7; TRBD1, the D gene given by the table, was not confirmed from the DNA. TRBV21-1 is a documented pseudogene. The CDR3 is made up of 15 amino acids. The CDR3 DNA reads as TGTGCCAGCAGCAAATCGGCGGGGGACCACTACGAGCAGTACTTC. It codes for CASSKSAGDHYEQYF.

The chain is built from TRBV20-1 and TRBJ1-2; D unclear. CDR3 size: 13 residues. V lost 5 bases and J 8 bases, leaving 18 bases between the germline ends. Germline CDR1 is DFQATT and CDR2 is SNEGSKA (reference sequence). The CDR3, as DNA: TGCAGTGCTCGCCCTGGACTCCACGGAGGCTACACCTTC. Its translation: CSARPGLHGGYTF.

The genes are TRBV2 and TRBJ1-4; a possible D gene is TRBD1 (5 bases). The ends were cut back, 5 bases at V and 11 bases at J, with 15 bases in the middle. The CDR3 has 13 amino acids. Germline V gene lookup returns CDR1 SNHLY and CDR2 FYNNEI. In nucleotides, the CDR3 is TGTGCCAGCAGTTCGGGACGGACGGAGAAACTGTTTTTT. It encodes CASSSGRTEKLFF.

Note on this clonotype: Compared with germline, one end of the junction differs, possibly owing to a read error. The V and J genes are TRBV12-3 or TRBV12-4 and TRBJ2-3; D may be TRBD1 (5 bases). This CDR3 contains 15 residues. The CDR3 DNA reads as TGTGCCAGCAGCCGCTCGCAGGGAAGCACAGATACGCGGTATTTT. Protein: CASSRSQGSTDTRYF.

The rearrangement uses TRBV11-1 and TRBJ2-4, with unresolved D. The DNA end favors TRBJ2-7, so the J call may be wrong. The CDR3 is 15 residues long. From germline, CDR1 is SGHAT and CDR2 FQDESV (reference sequence). DNA for the CDR3: TGTGCCAGCAGCTTGAGGCAGATTTCGTCCTACGAGCAGTACTTC. Its protein product is CASSLRQISSYEQYF.

The gene calls are TRBV5-1 and TRBJ2-3; 9 positions agree with TRBD1. Germline lookup yields CDR1 SGHRS and CDR2 YFSETQ. J was trimmed by 3 bases and V by 4 bases; bases with no gene match: 15. The CDR3 has 18 amino acids. In DNA form, the CDR3 reads TGCGCCAGCAGCCTGGGACAGGGTGCCGCACCAGAGACAGATACGCAGTATTTT. It specifies CASSLGQGAAPETDTQYF. Using reference TRBV5-1 and TRBJ2-3 for the parts outside the CDR3, the full variable domain is KAGVTQTPRYLIKTRGQQVTLSCSPISGHRSVSWYQQTPGQGLQFLFEYFSETQRNKGNFPGRFSGRQFSNSRSEMNVSTLELGDSALYLCASSLGQGAAPETDTQYFGPGTRLTVL.

This clonotype was seen a few times. This chain uses TRBV7-8 with TRBJ2-3; 11 nucleotides line up with TRBD2. V shed 0 bases, J shed 14 bases, and the junction held 28 bases outside the gene matches. This CDR3 has 21 residues. Germline CDR1 SGHVS, CDR2 FQNEAQ. CDR3 coding DNA: TGTGCCAGCAGCTTAGCGACCCCCGGGACTAGCGGAGGTGGGGCCAACAGAGACGCGTATTTT. This sequence encodes CASSLATPGTSGGGANRDAYF. The variable domain in full, completed from reference TRBV7-8 and TRBJ2-3, reads GAGVSQSPRYKVAKRGQDVALRCDPISGHVSLFWYQQALGQGPEFLTYFQNEAQLDKSGLPSDRFFAERPEGSVSTLKIQRTQQEDSAVYLCASSLATPGTSGGGANRDAYFGPGTRLTVL.

Worth noting for this clonotype: This may arise from a read error, as a much more abundant clone is one base away. The J gene is TRBJ2-1, the V gene TRBV20-1; D perhaps matches TRBD2 (6 bases). The CDR3 loop spans 13 amino acids. V dropped 5 bases and J dropped 8 bases, with 16 bases sitting between them. CDR1 and CDR2 (germline): DFQATT, SNEGSKA (reference sequence). The CDR3 bases are TGCAGTGCTGGAGGTAGCGGAAACGATGAGCAGTTCTTC. Protein: CSAGGSGNDEQFF.

This chain joins TRBV6-5 and TRBJ1-2, with TRBD1 identical over 9 bases. The CDR3 length is 14 residues. The germline CDR1 and CDR2 sequences are MNHEY and SVGAGI. The trim removed 10 bases at V and 6 bases at J, leaving 12 bases unmatched. CDR3 sequence reads: CATSRDRELDGYTF. CDR3 nucleotide sequence: TGTGCCACCAGCCGGGACAGGGAATTAGATGGCTACACCTTC.

The chain recombines TRBV2 with TRBJ2-7; the match to TRBD1 covers 10 bases. Germline V gene data show CDR1 as SNHLY and CDR2 as FYNNEI. The CDR3 sequence is 15 residues long. V dropped 6 bases and J dropped 3; count of bases not matched to a gene: 8. CDR3 residues: CASRDETGGLYEQYF. The CDR3 coding sequence is TGTGCCAGCAGGGACGAGACAGGGGGCCTCTACGAGCAGTACTTC.

In its sample, this clonotype was seen a few times. V is TRBV6-5 and J is TRBJ2-1; TRBD2 agrees at 10 bases. The J segment lost 8 bases and the V segment lost 4 bases, leaving 8 bases of the junction unmatched. The germline CDR1 and CDR2 sequences are MNHEY and SVGAGI. The CDR3 runs 15 residues. The CDR3 is CASSSTSGISHEQFF. The DNA for the CDR3 is TGTGCCAGCAGTTCCACTAGCGGGATAAGTCATGAGCAGTTCTTC.

A word on this clonotype: At one end, the junction sequence differs from germline, possibly due to a read error. The chain carries TRBV5-5 and TRBJ2-1; D remains ambiguous. Germline V gene lookup returns CDR1 SGHKS and CDR2 YYEKEE (reference sequence). This CDR3 contains 14 residues. The CDR3 DNA follows: TGTGCCAGCAGCCCACAGATTTCCTATAATGAGCAGTTCTTC. It is translated as CASSPQISYNEQFF.

This clonotype was observed a handful of times. The chain employs TRBV9 and TRBJ1-1, with a tentative D call TRBD1 (5 bases). Germline values: CDR1 SGDLS, CDR2 YYNGEE. V was cut by 4 bases and J by 9 bases, with 16 bases left in between. The CDR3 sequence is 13 residues long. CDR3 nucleotides: TGTGCCAGCAGCCAGGAAGGATGGGGGAAAGCTTTCTTT. It translates to CASSQEGWGKAFF. The variable domain in full, with the rest retrieved from reference TRBV9 and TRBJ1-1, is DSGVTQTPKHLITATGQRVTLRCSPRSGDLSVYWYQQSLDQGLQFLIQYYNGEERAKGNILERFSAQQFPDLHSELNLSSLELGDSALYFCASSQEGWGKAFFGQGTRLTVV.

V and J are TRBV7-8 and TRBJ2-4, with 9 bases identical to TRBD2. With 4 bases clipped from V and 13 bases from J, the junction kept 17 bases outside the gene matches. Germline-derived CDR1 and CDR2 are SGHVS and FQNEAQ. The length of the CDR3 is 16 residues. CDR3 bases: TGTGCCAGCAGCTCAAGCCGTCTAGCGGGACCCCCGGAGCAGTACTTC. It is translated as CASSSSRLAGPPEQYF.